These T cell receptor beta chains were read from a single sample in a study of CD8 T cells in Susac syndrome. TCRdb independently ran MiXCR on the immunoSEQ multiplex PCR reads; one entry per CDR3 protein. This sample carries some 26,000 distinct CDR3 sequences, 94% of them seen once, and the ten largest clones take around 0.27%. Specimen: CD8+ T cells from PBMCs. The source of these receptors is a human donor in good health. Both conserved end residues are part of each CDR3. The D gene is left open where the match is weak. Size is omitted from some rows. Given values are once, few, many or a class for expanded clones.

j_gene: TRBJ2-5; v_gene: TRBV5-1; d_gene: -; abundance: -; CDR3aa: CASSLAQGQETQYF; CDR3nt: TGCGCCAGCAGCTTGGCCCAGGGCCAAGAGACCCAGTACTTC
j_gene: TRBJ2-2; v_gene: TRBV20-1; d_gene: TRBD2; abundance: -; CDR3aa: CSARDGLAGEAGELFF; CDR3nt: TGCAGTGCTAGAGATGGGCTAGCGGGGGAGGCCGGGGAGCTGTTTTTT
j_gene: TRBJ1-2; v_gene: TRBV7-2; d_gene: TRBD1; abundance: -; CDR3aa: CASSLGRGQGSGYTF; CDR3nt: TGTGCCAGCAGCTTGGGAAGAGGACAGGGCTCTGGCTACACCTTC
j_gene: TRBJ2-2; v_gene: TRBV10-3; d_gene: -; abundance: -; CDR3aa: CAISEWGRRITGELFF; CDR3nt: TGTGCCATCAGTGAATGGGGTAGGAGGATTACCGGGGAGCTGTTTTTT
j_gene: TRBJ2-2; v_gene: TRBV3-1; d_gene: -; abundance: -; CDR3aa: CASSKSDSSNTGELFF; CDR3nt: TGTGCCAGCAGCAAGAGCGACAGCTCGAACACCGGGGAGCTGTTTTTT
j_gene: TRBJ1-1; v_gene: TRBV27; d_gene: TRBD1; abundance: -; CDR3aa: CASALFRDRGTEAFF; CDR3nt: TGTGCCAGCGCCCTATTCCGGGACAGGGGCACTGAAGCTTTCTTT
j_gene: TRBJ1-1; v_gene: TRBV9; d_gene: TRBD1; abundance: few; CDR3aa: CASSVDPGTGPEAFF; CDR3nt: TGTGCCAGCAGCGTTGATCCCGGGACAGGGCCGGAAGCTTTCTTT
j_gene: TRBJ1-1; v_gene: TRBV2; d_gene: -; abundance: -; CDR3aa: CASSESRGRVNTEAFF; CDR3nt: TGTGCCAGCAGTGAGAGTAGGGGGAGAGTGAACACTGAAGCTTTCTTT
j_gene: TRBJ2-3; v_gene: TRBV7-9; d_gene: -; abundance: -; CDR3aa: CASSSDRADTQYF; CDR3nt: TGTGCCAGCAGTTCCGACCGGGCCGATACGCAGTATTTT
j_gene: TRBJ1-1; v_gene: TRBV9; d_gene: -; abundance: -; CDR3aa: CASSVGPGDTEAFF; CDR3nt: TGTGCCAGCAGCGTAGGGCCCGGAGACACTGAAGCTTTCTTT
j_gene: TRBJ1-2; v_gene: TRBV6-2/TRBV6-3; d_gene: -; abundance: -; CDR3aa: CASSYSIRESGYTF; CDR3nt: TGTGCCAGCAGTTACTCGATCCGGGAGTCGGGCTACACCTTC
j_gene: TRBJ2-7; v_gene: TRBV7-2; d_gene: -; abundance: -; CDR3aa: CASSLQGGYEQYF; CDR3nt: TGTGCCAGCAGCTTACAGGGTGGTTACGAGCAGTACTTC
j_gene: TRBJ1-2; v_gene: TRBV7-9; d_gene: -; abundance: -; CDR3aa: CASSSGGWQDYGYTF; CDR3nt: TGTGCCAGCAGCTCTGGAGGTTGGCAGGACTATGGCTACACCTTC
j_gene: TRBJ2-3; v_gene: TRBV7-2; d_gene: TRBD2; abundance: -; CDR3aa: CASSVRLAGLPDTQYF; CDR3nt: TGTGCCAGCAGCGTGAGACTAGCGGGCCTTCCAGATACGCAGTATTTT
j_gene: TRBJ2-2; v_gene: TRBV9; d_gene: -; abundance: -; CDR3aa: CASSVEGNTGELFF; CDR3nt: TGTGCCAGCAGCGTCGAAGGGAACACCGGGGAGCTGTTTTTT
j_gene: TRBJ2-7; v_gene: TRBV4-1; d_gene: -; abundance: -; CDR3aa: CASSLTTASTYEQYF; CDR3nt: TGCGCCAGCAGCCTTACGACAGCGTCCACCTACGAGCAGTACTTC
j_gene: TRBJ2-5; v_gene: TRBV7-6; d_gene: -; abundance: -; CDR3aa: CASTVGQIGVWKETQYF; CDR3nt: TGTGCCAGCACCGTTGGGCAGATTGGGGTCTGGAAAGAGACCCAGTACTTC
j_gene: TRBJ1-4; v_gene: TRBV6-6; d_gene: TRBD1; abundance: few; CDR3aa: CASRTLTGWDEKLFF; CDR3nt: TGTGCCAGCCGCACCCTGACAGGGTGGGATGAAAAACTGTTTTTT
j_gene: TRBJ1-6; v_gene: TRBV5-1; d_gene: TRBD1; abundance: -; CDR3aa: CASRTRGTENSPLHF; CDR3nt: TGCGCCAGCAGGACCAGGGGGACAGAAAATTCACCCCTCCACTTT
j_gene: TRBJ2-5; v_gene: TRBV20-1; d_gene: TRBD2; abundance: -; CDR3aa: CSARASGLAGGPQETQYF; CDR3nt: TGCAGTGCTAGAGCCTCGGGACTAGCGGGGGGACCCCAAGAGACCCAGTACTTC
j_gene: TRBJ2-5; v_gene: TRBV5-1; d_gene: TRBD1; abundance: -; CDR3aa: CASSPGTGLQETQYF; CDR3nt: TGCGCCAGCAGCCCCGGGACAGGGTTACAAGAGACCCAGTACTTC
j_gene: TRBJ2-2; v_gene: TRBV20-1; d_gene: TRBD1; abundance: -; CDR3aa: CSARETDRGHAGELFF; CDR3nt: TGCAGTGCTAGAGAAACTGACAGGGGCCACGCCGGGGAGCTGTTTTTT
j_gene: TRBJ2-7; v_gene: TRBV7-9; d_gene: -; abundance: -; CDR3aa: CASSLLGGRPSYEQYF; CDR3nt: TGTGCCAGCAGCTTACTGGGGGGCAGGCCTAGCTACGAGCAGTACTTC
j_gene: TRBJ2-7; v_gene: TRBV19; d_gene: -; abundance: -; CDR3aa: CASRGQGFYEQYF; CDR3nt: TGTGCCAGTAGGGGACAAGGCTTCTACGAGCAGTACTTC
j_gene: TRBJ2-5; v_gene: TRBV10-3; d_gene: TRBD2; abundance: -; CDR3aa: CAISDWAGGAQETQYF; CDR3nt: TGTGCCATCAGTGATTGGGCGGGGGGGGCCCAAGAGACCCAGTACTTC
j_gene: TRBJ1-2; v_gene: TRBV5-5; d_gene: TRBD1; abundance: -; CDR3aa: CASSRDSSFYGYTF; CDR3nt: TGTGCCAGCAGCCGGGACAGCTCATTCTATGGCTACACCTTC
j_gene: TRBJ2-1; v_gene: TRBV19; d_gene: -; abundance: few; CDR3aa: CASSGFYNEQFF; CDR3nt: TGTGCCAGTAGTGGCTTCTACAATGAGCAGTTCTTC
j_gene: TRBJ2-7; v_gene: TRBV29-1; d_gene: TRBD1; abundance: once; CDR3aa: CSVEVFRQGSYEQYF; CDR3nt: TGCAGCGTTGAAGTCTTCCGACAGGGGAGCTACGAGCAGTACTTC
j_gene: TRBJ2-7; v_gene: TRBV3-1; d_gene: TRBD1; abundance: -; CDR3aa: CASSLLSGTGTYEQYF; CDR3nt: TGTGCCAGCAGCCTGCTATCCGGGACAGGGACCTACGAGCAGTACTTC
j_gene: TRBJ1-1; v_gene: TRBV6-2/TRBV6-3; d_gene: -; abundance: -; CDR3aa: CASSYGPNTEAFF; CDR3nt: TGTGCCAGCAGTTACGGCCCCAACACTGAAGCTTTCTTT
j_gene: TRBJ1-5; v_gene: TRBV6-1; d_gene: -; abundance: -; CDR3aa: CASNKDSRVNQPQHF; CDR3nt: TGTGCCAGCAATAAGGACAGTAGAGTTAATCAGCCCCAGCATTTT
j_gene: TRBJ2-1; v_gene: TRBV20-1; d_gene: -; abundance: -; CDR3aa: CSARDPLRGNEQFF; CDR3nt: TGCAGTGCTAGAGACCCGCTCCGGGGGAATGAGCAGTTCTTC
j_gene: TRBJ2-7; v_gene: TRBV6-2/TRBV6-3; d_gene: TRBD1; abundance: -; CDR3aa: CASSYRGRGFNEQYF; CDR3nt: TGTGCCAGCAGTTACCGGGGCAGGGGGTTCAACGAGCAGTACTTC
j_gene: TRBJ2-5; v_gene: TRBV12-5; d_gene: -; abundance: -; CDR3aa: CASGLVLDTKPQETQYF; CDR3nt: TGTGCTAGTGGTTTGGTACTCGACACTAAACCACAAGAGACCCAGTACTTC
j_gene: TRBJ1-2; v_gene: TRBV10-3; d_gene: TRBD1; abundance: -; CDR3aa: CAINEQGNYGYTF; CDR3nt: TGTGCCATCAATGAACAGGGGAACTATGGCTACACCTTC
j_gene: TRBJ1-1; v_gene: TRBV5-1; d_gene: TRBD1; abundance: -; CDR3aa: CASSSGQGNTEAFF; CDR3nt: TGCGCCAGCAGTTCCGGACAGGGGAACACTGAAGCTTTCTTT
j_gene: TRBJ2-5; v_gene: TRBV5-1; d_gene: -; abundance: -; CDR3aa: CASSKAPGRAAPQETQYF; CDR3nt: TGCGCCAGCAGTAAAGCTCCCGGGCGGGCGGCGCCCCAAGAGACCCAGTACTTC
j_gene: TRBJ1-4; v_gene: TRBV5-6; d_gene: -; abundance: -; CDR3aa: CASSIGPGGTNEKLFF; CDR3nt: TGTGCCAGCAGCATCGGACCTGGTGGAACTAATGAAAAACTGTTTTTT
j_gene: TRBJ2-4; v_gene: TRBV4-1; d_gene: -; abundance: -; CDR3aa: CASSQGDIQYF; CDR3nt: TGCGCCAGCAGCCAGGGAGACATTCAGTACTTC
j_gene: TRBJ2-1; v_gene: TRBV7-2; d_gene: -; abundance: -; CDR3aa: CASSRLATTFYEQFF; CDR3nt: TGTGCCAGCAGCCGGCTAGCTACGACCTTTTATGAGCAGTTCTTC
j_gene: TRBJ2-7; v_gene: TRBV6-2/TRBV6-3; d_gene: -; abundance: -; CDR3aa: CASSPLGETSEQYF; CDR3nt: TGTGCCAGCAGTCCCTTGGGGGAGACGAGCGAGCAGTACTTC
j_gene: TRBJ2-5; v_gene: TRBV27; d_gene: TRBD2; abundance: -; CDR3aa: CASSTLTSGNKRETQYF; CDR3nt: TGTGCCAGCAGTACCTTGACTAGCGGGAATAAGAGGGAGACCCAGTACTTC
j_gene: TRBJ1-4; v_gene: TRBV20-1; d_gene: -; abundance: -; CDR3aa: CSASRRGASNEKLFF; CDR3nt: TGCAGTGCTAGTCGTAGGGGTGCTTCTAATGAAAAACTGTTTTTT
j_gene: TRBJ2-1; v_gene: TRBV19; d_gene: TRBD2; abundance: -; CDR3aa: CASSTRTSGLNEQFF; CDR3nt: TGTGCCAGTAGTACCCGGACTAGCGGGCTCAATGAGCAGTTCTTC
j_gene: TRBJ2-5; v_gene: TRBV7-2; d_gene: -; abundance: -; CDR3aa: CASSFLAPQETQYF; CDR3nt: TGTGCCAGCAGCTTTTTGGCTCCACAAGAGACCCAGTACTTC
j_gene: TRBJ2-5; v_gene: TRBV29-1; d_gene: -; abundance: -; CDR3aa: CSVEDWGTLIQETQYF; CDR3nt: TGCAGCGTTGAAGATTGGGGGACTTTAATCCAAGAGACCCAGTACTTC
j_gene: TRBJ2-2; v_gene: TRBV7-9; d_gene: TRBD1; abundance: -; CDR3aa: CASSCVGQGRTGELFF; CDR3nt: TGTGCCAGCAGTTGCGTCGGACAGGGGAGGACCGGGGAGCTGTTTTTT
j_gene: TRBJ1-1; v_gene: TRBV2; d_gene: -; abundance: -; CDR3aa: CASSEDQAFF; CDR3nt: TGTGCCAGCAGTGAGGACCAAGCTTTCTTT
j_gene: TRBJ1-5; v_gene: TRBV9; d_gene: -; abundance: once; CDR3aa: CASSPRGVSNQPQHF; CDR3nt: TGTGCCAGCAGCCCCCGGGGTGTGAGCAATCAGCCCCAGCATTTT
j_gene: TRBJ1-5; v_gene: TRBV6-2/TRBV6-3; d_gene: -; abundance: -; CDR3aa: CASSYSESNQPQHF; CDR3nt: TGTGCCAGCAGTTACTCAGAAAGCAATCAGCCCCAGCATTTT
j_gene: TRBJ1-5; v_gene: TRBV6-5; d_gene: -; abundance: -; CDR3aa: CASSYSGRSQPQHF; CDR3nt: TGTGCCAGCAGTTACTCAGGCAGGAGTCAGCCCCAGCATTTT
j_gene: TRBJ1-5; v_gene: TRBV13; d_gene: -; abundance: -; CDR3aa: CASSLGGYQPQHF; CDR3nt: TGTGCCAGCAGCTTAGGCGGATATCAGCCCCAGCATTTT
j_gene: TRBJ2-1; v_gene: TRBV20-1; d_gene: -; abundance: -; CDR3aa: CSATPRSHPSYNEQFF; CDR3nt: TGCAGTGCTACCCCCCGGAGCCACCCCTCCTACAATGAGCAGTTCTTC
j_gene: TRBJ1-5; v_gene: TRBV25-1; d_gene: -; abundance: -; CDR3aa: CASSPRGREFDQPQHF; CDR3nt: TGTGCCAGCAGCCCCCGCGGCAGGGAATTTGATCAGCCCCAGCATTTT
j_gene: TRBJ2-5; v_gene: TRBV20-1; d_gene: TRBD1; abundance: -; CDR3aa: CSAWDREETQYF; CDR3nt: TGCAGTGCCTGGGACAGGGAGGAGACCCAGTACTTC
j_gene: TRBJ2-7; v_gene: TRBV11-2; d_gene: TRBD1; abundance: -; CDR3aa: CASSGYRGHEQYF; CDR3nt: TGTGCCAGCAGCGGCTACAGGGGCCACGAGCAGTACTTC
j_gene: TRBJ2-7; v_gene: TRBV20-1; d_gene: -; abundance: -; CDR3aa: CSAPASETYEQYF; CDR3nt: TGCAGTGCGCCCGCTAGCGAAACCTACGAGCAGTACTTC